The clone carrying this T cell receptor (beta chain) was seen only a few times. Its target is unknown. This specimen comes from a study of OX40 agonist ivuxolimab in advanced cancers. Broader study findings: Dose levels from 0.1 to 3.0 mg/kg saw CD4+ and CD8+ blood T cells expand clonally by week 6.

Data came from immunoSEQ multiplex PCR; TCRdb stores just in-frame clones and leaves some out. The sample contains tens of thousands of clones, 81% of which appear only once. At cycle 4 day 1, cycle 7 day 1, and baseline, blood was sampled. Germline CDR1 is LNHNV and CDR2 is YYDKDF (reference sequence). V lost 5 bases and J lost 5; bases outside the gene matches: 10. The CDR3 totals 17 residues. The V and J genes are TRBV15 and TRBJ2-5; 14 bases match TRBD2. The origin of this receptor is an adult with an advanced solid tumor such as melanoma, head and neck, liver or kidney cancer. Sequencing used CD4+ or CD8+ T cells sorted from blood, obtained in a trial of the OX40 agonist ivuxolimab. CDR3 sequence reads: CATSFSSGLAGEETQYF. The CDR3 region has the DNA TGTGCCACCAGCTTTTCCTCGGGACTAGCGGGAGAGGAGACCCAGTACTTC.